This T cell receptor (beta chain) was profiled in a study of blood T cell repertoires in COVID-19. Under the authors' procedure: Amplifying reference gene primers gave estimates of nucleated cell counts. Measured with immunoSEQ multiplex PCR; TCRdb has only the in-frame clones, and not every one. V, J and clone size are those of that table, while D and trimming were read from the DNA. The repertoire holds 180,000 or so clones, with approximately 90% as singletons. V shed 3 bases and J 3 bases; nucleotides not matched to a gene: 6. CDR3 length: 15 residues. Germline V lookup: CDR1 LNHDA, CDR2 SQIVND (reference sequence).

The chain carries TRBV19 and TRBJ2-7; 9 bases agree with TRBD2. The origin of this receptor is a man aged 18 to 29 with acute or convalescent COVID-19. Input material: peripheral blood. The CDR3 here is CASSMGSGGVYEQYV. The CDR3 DNA reads TGTGCCAGTAGTATGGGTAGCGGGGGCGTCTACGAGCAGTACGTC.